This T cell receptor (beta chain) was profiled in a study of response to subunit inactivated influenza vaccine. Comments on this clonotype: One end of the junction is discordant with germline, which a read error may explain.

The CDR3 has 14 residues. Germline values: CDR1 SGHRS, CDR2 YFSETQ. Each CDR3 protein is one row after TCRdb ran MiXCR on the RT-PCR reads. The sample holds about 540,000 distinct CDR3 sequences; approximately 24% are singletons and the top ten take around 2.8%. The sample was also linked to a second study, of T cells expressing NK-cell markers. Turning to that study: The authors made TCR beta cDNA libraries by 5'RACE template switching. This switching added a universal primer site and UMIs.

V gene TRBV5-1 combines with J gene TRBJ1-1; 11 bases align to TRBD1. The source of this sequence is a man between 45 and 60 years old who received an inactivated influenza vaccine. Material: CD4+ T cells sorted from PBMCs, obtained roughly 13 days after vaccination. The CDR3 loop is CSSSPGTGGTEAFF. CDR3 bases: TGCTCCAGCAGTCCCGGGACAGGGGGCACTGAAGCTTTCTTT.